This note documents a single T cell receptor (beta chain) sequence. The source of the sample is a study of blood T cell repertoires in COVID-19. J gave up 0 bases and V 5 bases, and 0 bases lay outside the gene matches. This CDR3 is built from 12 residues. Germline CDR1 GTSNPN, CDR2 SVGIG (reference sequence). Original processing notes: Reference gene primers were amplified, and this amplification served to estimate nucleated cell counts. Using immunoSEQ multiplex PCR, the repertoire was profiled, and TCRdb retains in-frame clones only, with some absent. V, J and clone size derive from that table, while D and trimming were established from the DNA sequence. The sample holds 150,000 to 200,000 clones, approximately 87% seen once.

The chain employs TRBV30 and TRBJ2-7; 8 bases align to TRBD1. Sequenced material: PBMCs or T cells enriched from blood (not recorded which). The TCR sequence derives from a woman in her fifties or sixties who had recovered from COVID-19. CDR3 sequence reads: CAWGQGSYEQYF. CDR3 sequence (DNA): TGTGCCTGGGGACAGGGCTCCTACGAGCAGTACTTC. The full variable domain, in which reference TRBV30 and TRBJ2-7 provide the parts outside the CDR3, is SQTIHQWPATLVQPVGSPLSLECTVEGTSNPNLYWYRQAAGRGLQLLFYSVGIGQISSEVPQNLSASRPQDRQFILSSKKLLLSDSGFYLCAWGQGSYEQYFGPGTRLTVT.